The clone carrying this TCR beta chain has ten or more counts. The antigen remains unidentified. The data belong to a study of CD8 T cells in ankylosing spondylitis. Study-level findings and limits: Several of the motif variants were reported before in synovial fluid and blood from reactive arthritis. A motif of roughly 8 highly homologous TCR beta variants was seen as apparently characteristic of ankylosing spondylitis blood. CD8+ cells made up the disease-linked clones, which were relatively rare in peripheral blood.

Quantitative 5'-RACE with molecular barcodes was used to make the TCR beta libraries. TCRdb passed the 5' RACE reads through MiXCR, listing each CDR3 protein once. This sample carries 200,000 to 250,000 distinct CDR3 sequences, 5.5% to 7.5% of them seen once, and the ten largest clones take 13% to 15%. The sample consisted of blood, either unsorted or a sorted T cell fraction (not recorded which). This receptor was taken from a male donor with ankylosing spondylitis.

CDR3: CAAGGKTQYF. The CDR3 coding sequence is TGTGCTGCTGGGGGGAAGACCCAGTACTTC. The chain joins TRBV5-5 to TRBJ2-5, with a possible D match to TRBD2 (6 bases). CDR3 size: 10 residues. CDR1 is SGHKS, CDR2 YYEKEE, per germline (reference sequence).